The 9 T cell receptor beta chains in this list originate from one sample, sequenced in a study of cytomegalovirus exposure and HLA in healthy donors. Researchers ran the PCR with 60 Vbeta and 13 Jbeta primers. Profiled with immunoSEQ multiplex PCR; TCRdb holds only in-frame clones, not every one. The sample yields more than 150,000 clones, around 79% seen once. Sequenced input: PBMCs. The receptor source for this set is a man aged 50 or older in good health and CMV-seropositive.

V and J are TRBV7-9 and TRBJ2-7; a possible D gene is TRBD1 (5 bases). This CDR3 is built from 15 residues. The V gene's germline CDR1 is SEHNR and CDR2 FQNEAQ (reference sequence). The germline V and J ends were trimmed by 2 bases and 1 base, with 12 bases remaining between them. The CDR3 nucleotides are TGTGCCAGCAGCTTAATGGCCAGGGAATCCTACGAGCAGTACTTC. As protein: CASSLMARESYEQYF.

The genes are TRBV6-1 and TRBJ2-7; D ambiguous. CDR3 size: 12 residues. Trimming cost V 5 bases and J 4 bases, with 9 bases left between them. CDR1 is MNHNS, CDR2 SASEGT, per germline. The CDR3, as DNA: TGTGCCAGCAGTTGGAGCTTATACGAGCAGTACTTC. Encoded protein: CASSWSLYEQYF.

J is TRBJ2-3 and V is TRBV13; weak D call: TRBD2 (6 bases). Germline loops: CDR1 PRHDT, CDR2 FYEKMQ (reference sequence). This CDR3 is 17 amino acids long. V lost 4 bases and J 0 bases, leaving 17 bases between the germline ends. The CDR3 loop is CASSWAGTPSSTDTQYF. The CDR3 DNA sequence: TGTGCCAGCAGCTGGGCCGGGACTCCCTCAAGCACAGATACGCAGTATTTT.

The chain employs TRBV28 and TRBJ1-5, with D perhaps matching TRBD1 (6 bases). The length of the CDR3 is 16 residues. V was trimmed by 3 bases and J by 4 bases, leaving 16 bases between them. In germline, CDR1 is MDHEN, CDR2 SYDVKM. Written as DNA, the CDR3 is TGTGCCAGCAGTTTGCCTGGGGGGGCCCCAAATCAGCCCCAGCATTTT. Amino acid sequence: CASSLPGGAPNQPQHF.

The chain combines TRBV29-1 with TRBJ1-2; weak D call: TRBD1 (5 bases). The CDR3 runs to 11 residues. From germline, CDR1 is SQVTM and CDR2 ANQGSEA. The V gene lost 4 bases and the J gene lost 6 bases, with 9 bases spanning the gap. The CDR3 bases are TGCAGCGTTGTTAGGGGCCATGGCTACACCTTC. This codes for CSVVRGHGYTF.

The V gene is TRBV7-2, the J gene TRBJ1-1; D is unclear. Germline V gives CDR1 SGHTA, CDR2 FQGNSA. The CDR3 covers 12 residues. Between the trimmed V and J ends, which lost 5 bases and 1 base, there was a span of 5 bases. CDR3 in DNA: TGTGCCAGCAGCATCAGGAACACTGAAGCTTTCTTT. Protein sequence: CASSIRNTEAFF.

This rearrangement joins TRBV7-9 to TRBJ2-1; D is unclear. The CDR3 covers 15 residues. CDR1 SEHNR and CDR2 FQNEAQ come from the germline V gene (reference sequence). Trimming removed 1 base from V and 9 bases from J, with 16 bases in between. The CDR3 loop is CASSLVGRVLGEQFF. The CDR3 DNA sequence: TGTGCCAGCAGCTTAGTAGGCCGGGTCTTGGGTGAGCAGTTCTTC.

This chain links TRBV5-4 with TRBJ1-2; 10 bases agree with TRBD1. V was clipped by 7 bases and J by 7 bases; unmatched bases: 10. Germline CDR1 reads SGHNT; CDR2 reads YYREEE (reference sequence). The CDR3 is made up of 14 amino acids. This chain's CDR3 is CASGSGQGFGGYTF. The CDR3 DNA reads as TGTGCCAGCGGCTCGGGACAGGGGTTTGGTGGCTACACCTTC. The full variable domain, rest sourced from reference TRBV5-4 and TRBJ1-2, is ETGVTQSPTHLIKTRGQQVTLRCSSQSGHNTVSWYQQALGQGPQFIFQYYREEENGRGNFPPRFSGLQFPNYSSELNVNALELDDSALYLCASGSGQGFGGYTFGSGTRLTVV.

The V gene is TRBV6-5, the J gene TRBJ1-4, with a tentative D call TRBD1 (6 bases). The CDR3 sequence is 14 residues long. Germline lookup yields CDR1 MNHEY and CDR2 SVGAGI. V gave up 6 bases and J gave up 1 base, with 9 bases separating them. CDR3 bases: TGTGCCAGCAGGGTACAGGGAACTAATGAAAAACTGTTTTTT. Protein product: CASRVQGTNEKLFF.